Listed below are T cell receptor beta chains from one sample, sequenced in a study of OX40 agonist ivuxolimab in advanced cancers. Clones were sequenced by immunoSEQ multiplex PCR, and TCRdb holds only the in-frame ones, with some missing. There are roughly 37,000 clones in the sample; 74% occur only once, and approximately 17% lies in the top ten. The sample in question was CD4+ or CD8+ T cells sorted from blood, obtained in a trial of the OX40 agonist ivuxolimab. The origin of the receptors is an adult with an advanced solid tumor such as melanoma, head and neck, liver or kidney cancer. Each CDR3 is given with its conserved first and last residue. A D gene is named only where the DNA matches it firmly. Clone size is not always given. Where it is, it says once, few, many or a class for expanded clones.

>TRBV9|TRBJ1-6|NA|TRBD1
TGTGCCAGCAGCCCTTACGACAGGGGGTATTCACCCCTCCACTTT
CASSPYDRGYSPLHF
>TRBV7-9|TRBJ1-3|NA|TRBD1
TGTGCCAGCAGCCCGCGGGGACAGGGAGGAAACACCATATATTTT
CASSPRGQGGNTIYF
>TRBV9|TRBJ2-1|NA|TRBD2
TGTGCCAGCAGCGCAGGACTAGCGGGGCTCATGTACAATGAGCAGTTCTTC
CASSAGLAGLMYNEQFF
>TRBV11-2|TRBJ1-5|few|TRBD1
TGTGCCAGCAGCCTAGGGACAGAGAGCAATCAGCCCCAGCATTTT
CASSLGTESNQPQHF
>TRBV23-1|TRBJ2-1|few|NA
TGCGCCAGCAGTCAATCTTTGACCGTCTCCTACAATGAGCAGTTCTTC
CASSQSLTVSYNEQFF
>TRBV30|TRBJ1-2|NA|TRBD1
TGTGCCTGGAGTCTCCTGGGGGGACAGGGAGGCTACACCTTC
CAWSLLGGQGGYTF
>TRBV5-6|TRBJ2-3|NA|NA
TGTGCCAGCAGGGCCACAGATACGCAGTATTTT
CASRATDTQYF
>TRBV9|TRBJ1-6|NA|TRBD1
TGTGCCAGCAGCGTAGGGTTGTGGGACAGATTTCAGGATTCACCCCTCCACTTT
CASSVGLWDRFQDSPLHF
>TRBV27|TRBJ1-6|NA|NA
TGTGCCAGCCAATTTACGGGTTTTTCACCCCTCCACTTT
CASQFTGFSPLHF
>TRBV18|TRBJ1-3|NA|TRBD1
TGTGCCAGCTCACACGGACAGGGCCGCTCTGGAAACACCATATATTTT
CASSHGQGRSGNTIYF
>TRBV6-6|TRBJ2-3|NA|TRBD2
TGTGCCAGCGGCCGATCGGGGGGGTACACAGATACGCAGTATTTT
CASGRSGGYTDTQYF
>TRBV5-1|TRBJ1-1|NA|NA
TGCGCCAGCAGCTGGACCGGGGGGAACACTGAAGCTTTCTTT
CASSWTGGNTEAFF
>TRBV27|TRBJ2-1|once|TRBD1
TGTGCCAGCAGTGGGGACAGGGGGCAAGAGCAGTTCTTC
CASSGDRGQEQFF
>TRBV13|TRBJ1-1|NA|NA
TGTGCCAGCAGCTCCTACGGGACGGACAACACTGAAGCTTTCTTT
CASSSYGTDNTEAFF
>TRBV6-5|TRBJ1-2|NA|NA
TGTGCCAGCTCTATCGGGGTAACCTATGGCTACACCTTC
CASSIGVTYGYTF